The rows below give T cell receptor beta chains drawn from one sample of a study of CD8+CD57+ T cells in acquired aplastic anemia. TCRdb recomputed calls from the reads with MiXCR, one row per CDR3 protein. The sample yields 150,000 to 180,000 distinct CDR3 sequences, approximately 52% seen once. Sequenced: sorted CD4+, CD8+, or CD8+CD57+ T cells (not recorded which) from PBMCs. Receptors were obtained from a human donor with aplastic anemia. Each CDR3 is given with its conserved first and last residue. A D gene is named only where the DNA matches it firmly. Clone size is not always given. Where it is, it says once, few, many or a class for expanded clones.

CDR3 DNA	CDR3 protein	D gene	clone size	V gene	J gene
TGCGCCGCAGGAGCGGGGACGAGGGAGACCCAGTACTTC	CAAGAGTRETQYF	TRBD2	.	TRBV10-2	TRBJ2-5
TGTGCCAGCAGCCATGCTGTGACTAGCGGGGGGACAGATACGCAGTATTTT	CASSHAVTSGGTDTQYF	TRBD2	once	TRBV14	TRBJ2-3
TGTGCCCCGTTAAGCATCACTGAAGCTTTCTTT	CAPLSITEAFF	.	many	TRBV24-1	TRBJ1-1
TGTGCCAGCATCGAAGAAGGACAGGGGGATAGGGAAAATGGCTACACCTTC	CASIEEGQGDRENGYTF	TRBD1	.	TRBV4-2	TRBJ1-2
TGTGCCAGCAGCTCGGGACTACAAGACTACAATGAGCAGTTCTTC	CASSSGLQDYNEQFF	TRBD2	many	TRBV5-4	TRBJ2-1
TGTGCCAGCAGCTCTGATGAAAATCAGCCCCAGCATTTT	CASSSDENQPQHF	.	.	TRBV5-5	TRBJ1-5
TGCAGTGCTAGAGGAGTTACTGACACTGAAGCTTTCTTT	CSARGVTDTEAFF	.	many	TRBV20-1	TRBJ1-1
TGCGCCAGCAACAACCCCTACGAGCAGTACTTC	CASNNPYEQYF	.	.	TRBV5-1	TRBJ2-7
TGTGCCAGCAGTTACCGGAAGGGTAGTGGCTACGCCTTC	CASSYRKGSGYAF	.	once	TRBV6-2/TRBV6-3	TRBJ1-2
TGTGCCAGCAGCCCCGAGGGTGTAGTTGGTGAAAAACTGTTTTTT	CASSPEGVVGEKLFF	.	many	TRBV6-4	TRBJ1-4
TGCAGTGCTAGAGATCTAGCGGGATCCTACGAGCAGTACTTC	CSARDLAGSYEQYF	TRBD2	.	TRBV20-1	TRBJ2-7
TGTGCCAGCAGCTTCCCTAGCGGGGGGGGAAATGAGCAGTTCTTC	CASSFPSGGGNEQFF	TRBD2	.	TRBV7-2	TRBJ2-1
TGTGCCAGCAGCTACCGGACTAGCGGTCCCATCACAGATACGCAGTATTTT	CASSYRTSGPITDTQYF	TRBD2	.	TRBV7-4	TRBJ2-3
TGTGCCAGCAGCCAAGATCTTATGGCAGAGAACACTGAAGCTTTCTTT	CASSQDLMAENTEAFF	.	many	TRBV4-2	TRBJ1-1
TGCAGCGTTGCAGGGGGCCTTTACAATGAGCAGTTCTTC	CSVAGGLYNEQFF	TRBD1	few	TRBV29-1	TRBJ2-1
TGCAGTGCTAGAGAGGGCACTATGAACACTGAAGCTTTCTTT	CSAREGTMNTEAFF	.	.	TRBV20-1	TRBJ1-1
TGTGCCAGCAGCCCTGGACAGGGGGTCGGTTTCGTCAAAAACATTCAGTACTTC	CASSPGQGVGFVKNIQYF	TRBD1	few	TRBV14	TRBJ2-4